Included here is one T cell receptor beta chain sequence, with context. These data belong to a study of shared clonotypes between healthy human individuals. Study context: CD8 memory received one plate per donor, CD8 naive two, CD4 memory three and CD4 naive three.

The method was immunoSEQ multiplex PCR; TCRdb's version includes in-frame clones alone and lacks a portion of them. The repertoire holds approximately 1,500,000 clones, 95% to 99% seen once, with about 0.42% in the top ten. Trimming removed 3 bases at V and 4 bases at J, with 9 bases between. CDR1 SNHLY and CDR2 FYNNEI come from the germline V gene. The CDR3 sequence is 13 residues long. The TCR originated in a man younger than 40 in good health. Sequences were obtained from naive CD4+ T cells sorted from blood. Documented subset: CD45RA+ positively selected. This chain links TRBV2 with TRBJ1-1, with no clear D. The CDR3 DNA reads as TGTGCCAGCAGTGACAGCGGGGTCACTGAAGCTTTCTTT. Amino acids: CASSDSGVTEAFF.